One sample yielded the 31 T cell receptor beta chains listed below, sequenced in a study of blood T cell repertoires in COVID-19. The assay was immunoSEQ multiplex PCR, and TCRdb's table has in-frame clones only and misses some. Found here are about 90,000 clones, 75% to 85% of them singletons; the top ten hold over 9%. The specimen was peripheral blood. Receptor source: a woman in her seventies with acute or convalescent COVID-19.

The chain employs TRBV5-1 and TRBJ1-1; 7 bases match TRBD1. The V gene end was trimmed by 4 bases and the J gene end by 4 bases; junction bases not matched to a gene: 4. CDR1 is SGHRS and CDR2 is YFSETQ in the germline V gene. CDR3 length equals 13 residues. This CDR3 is CASSRSGGTEAFF. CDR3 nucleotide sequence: TGCGCCAGCAGCAGATCAGGGGGCACTGAAGCTTTCTTT. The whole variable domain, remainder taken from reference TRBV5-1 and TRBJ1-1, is KAGVTQTPRYLIKTRGQQVTLSCSPISGHRSVSWYQQTPGQGLQFLFEYFSETQRNKGNFPGRFSGRQFSNSRSEMNVSTLELGDSALYLCASSRSGGTEAFFGQGTRLTVV.

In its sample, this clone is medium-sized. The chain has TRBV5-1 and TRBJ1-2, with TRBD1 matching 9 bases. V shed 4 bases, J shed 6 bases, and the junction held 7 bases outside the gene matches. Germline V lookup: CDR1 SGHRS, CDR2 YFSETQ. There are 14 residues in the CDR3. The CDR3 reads CASSRRTGGDGYTF. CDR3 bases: TGCGCCAGCAGCAGACGTACAGGGGGCGATGGCTACACCTTC.

The CDR3 nucleotides are TGCGCCAGCAGCCAAGATAGGACGGGGGGCCGGGATACGCAGTATTTT. The encoded protein is CASSQDRTGGRDTQYF. The chain couples TRBV4-3 to TRBJ2-3; possibly TRBD2 for D (7 bases). The germline gives CDR1 LGHNA, CDR2 YSLEER. Trimming removed 0 bases at V and 6 bases at J, with 16 bases between. This CDR3 has 16 amino acids.

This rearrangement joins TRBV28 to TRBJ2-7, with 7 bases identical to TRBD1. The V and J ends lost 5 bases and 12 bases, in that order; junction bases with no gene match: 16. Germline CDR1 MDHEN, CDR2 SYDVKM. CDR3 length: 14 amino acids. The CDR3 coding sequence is TGTGCCAGCAGTCCACCCCTCCCGGACAGGCGTACGTACTTC. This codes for CASSPPLPDRRTYF.

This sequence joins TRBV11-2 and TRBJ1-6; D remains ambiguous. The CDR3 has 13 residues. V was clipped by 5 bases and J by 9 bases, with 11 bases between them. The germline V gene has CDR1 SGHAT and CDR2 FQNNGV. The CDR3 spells CASSVGVSSPLHF. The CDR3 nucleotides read TGTGCCAGCAGCGTCGGGGTGAGTTCACCCCTCCACTTT.

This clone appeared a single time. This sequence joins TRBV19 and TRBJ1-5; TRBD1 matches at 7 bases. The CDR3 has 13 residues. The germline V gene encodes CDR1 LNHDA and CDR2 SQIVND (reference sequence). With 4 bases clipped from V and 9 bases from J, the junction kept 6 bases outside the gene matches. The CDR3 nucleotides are TGTGCCAGTAGTAGACAGGGAATTGCGCCCCAGCATTTT. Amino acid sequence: CASSRQGIAPQHF.

CDR3 DNA: TGCGCCAGCAGCTTGGCCGGGGACAGGTTTGAAAAACTGTTTTTT. Translated, it gives CASSLAGDRFEKLFF. The J gene is TRBJ1-4, the V gene TRBV5-1, with 8 bases identical to TRBD1. This CDR3 spans 15 amino acids. Per germline, CDR1 SGHRS and CDR2 YFSETQ. The J segment lost 7 bases and the V segment lost 0 bases, leaving 5 bases of the junction unmatched.

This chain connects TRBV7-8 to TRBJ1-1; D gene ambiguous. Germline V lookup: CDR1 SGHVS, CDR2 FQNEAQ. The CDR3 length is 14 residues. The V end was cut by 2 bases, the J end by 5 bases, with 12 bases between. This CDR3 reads CASSLWAGTTEAFF. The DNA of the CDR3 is TGTGCCAGCAGCTTATGGGCCGGCACTACTGAAGCTTTCTTT.

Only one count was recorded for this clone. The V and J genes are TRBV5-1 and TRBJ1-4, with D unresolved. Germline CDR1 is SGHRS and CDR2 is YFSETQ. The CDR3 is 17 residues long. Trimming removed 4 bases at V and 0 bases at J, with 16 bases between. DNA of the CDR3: TGCGCCAGCAGCCCAACCGGACGGGAGGCAACTAATGAAAAACTGTTTTTT. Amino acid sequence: CASSPTGREATNEKLFF.

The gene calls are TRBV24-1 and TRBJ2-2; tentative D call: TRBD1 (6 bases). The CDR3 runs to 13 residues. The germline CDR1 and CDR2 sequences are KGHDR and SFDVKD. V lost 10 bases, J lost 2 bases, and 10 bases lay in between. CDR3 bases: TGTGCCACTAGGGGGTTTAACACCGGGGAGCTGTTTTTT. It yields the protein CATRGFNTGELFF.

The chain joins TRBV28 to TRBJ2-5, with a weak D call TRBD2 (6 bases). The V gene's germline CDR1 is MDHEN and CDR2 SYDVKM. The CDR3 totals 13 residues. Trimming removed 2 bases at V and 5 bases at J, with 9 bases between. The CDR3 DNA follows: TGTGCCAGCAGTTTAGGGACTGATGAGACCCAGTACTTC. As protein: CASSLGTDETQYF.

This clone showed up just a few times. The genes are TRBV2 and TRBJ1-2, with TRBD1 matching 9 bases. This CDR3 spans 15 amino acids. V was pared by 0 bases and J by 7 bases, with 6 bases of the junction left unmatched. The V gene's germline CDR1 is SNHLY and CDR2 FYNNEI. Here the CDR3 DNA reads TGTGCCAGCAGTGAAGCGGCGACAGGGGGTGGTGGCTACACCTTC. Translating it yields CASSEAATGGGGYTF.

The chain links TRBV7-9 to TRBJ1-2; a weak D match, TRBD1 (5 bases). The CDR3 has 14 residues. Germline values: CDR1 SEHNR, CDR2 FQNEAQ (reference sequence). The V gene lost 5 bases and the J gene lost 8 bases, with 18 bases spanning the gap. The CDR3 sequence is CASSPSQGVRGYTF. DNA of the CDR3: TGTGCCAGCAGCCCCTCACAAGGGGTGAGAGGCTACACCTTC.

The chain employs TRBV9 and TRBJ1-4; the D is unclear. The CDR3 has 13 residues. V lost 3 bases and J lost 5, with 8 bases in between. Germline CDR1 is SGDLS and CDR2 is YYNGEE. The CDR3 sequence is CASSENLNEKLFF. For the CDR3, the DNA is TGTGCCAGCAGCGAGAACCTAAATGAAAAACTGTTTTTT. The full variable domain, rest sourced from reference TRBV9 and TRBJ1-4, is DSGVTQTPKHLITATGQRVTLRCSPRSGDLSVYWYQQSLDQGLQFLIQYYNGEERAKGNILERFSAQQFPDLHSELNLSSLELGDSALYFCASSENLNEKLFFGSGTQLSVL.

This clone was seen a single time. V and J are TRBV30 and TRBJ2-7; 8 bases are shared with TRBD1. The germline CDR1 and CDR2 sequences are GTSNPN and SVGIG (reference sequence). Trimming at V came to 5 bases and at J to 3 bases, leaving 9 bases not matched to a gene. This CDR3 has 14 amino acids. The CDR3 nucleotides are TGTGCCTGGTCCTCCGGGGACAGGTACTACGAGCAGTACTTC. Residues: CAWSSGDRYYEQYF.

CDR3 in DNA: TGTGCCAGCAGTTACGGCAACTCTGGAAACACCATATATTTT. It yields the protein CASSYGNSGNTIYF. The chain employs TRBV6-2 or TRBV6-3 and TRBJ1-3; D gene ambiguous. The CDR3 spans 14 residues. V was clipped by 2 bases and J by 0 bases, with 5 bases between them. Germline CDR1 is MNHEY and CDR2 is SVGEGT.

CDR3: CASSQTGSQETQYF. CDR3 DNA: TGCGCCAGCAGCCAAACAGGGTCCCAAGAGACCCAGTACTTC. The chain joins TRBV5-1 to TRBJ2-5, with D tentatively TRBD1 (6 bases). Germline V gene lookup returns CDR1 SGHRS and CDR2 YFSETQ. There are 14 residues in the CDR3. V lost 4 bases, J lost 1 base, and 11 bases lay in between. Full variable domain (rest looked up from reference TRBV5-1 and TRBJ2-5): KAGVTQTPRYLIKTRGQQVTLSCSPISGHRSVSWYQQTPGQGLQFLFEYFSETQRNKGNFPGRFSGRQFSNSRSEMNVSTLELGDSALYLCASSQTGSQETQYFGPGTRLLVL.

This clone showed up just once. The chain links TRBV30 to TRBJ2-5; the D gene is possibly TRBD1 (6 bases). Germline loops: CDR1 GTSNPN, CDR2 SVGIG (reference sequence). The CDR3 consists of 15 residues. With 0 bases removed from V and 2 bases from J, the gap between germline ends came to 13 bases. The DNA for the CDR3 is TGTGCCTGGAGTGTAAGTCGGACAGTACAAGAGACCCAGTACTTC. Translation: CAWSVSRTVQETQYF.

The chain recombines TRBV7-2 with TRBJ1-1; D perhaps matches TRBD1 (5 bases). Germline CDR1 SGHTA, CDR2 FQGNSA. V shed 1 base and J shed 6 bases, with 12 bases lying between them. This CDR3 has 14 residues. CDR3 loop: CASSLVPGGAEAFF. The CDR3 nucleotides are TGTGCCAGCAGCTTAGTCCCGGGAGGGGCTGAAGCTTTCTTT.

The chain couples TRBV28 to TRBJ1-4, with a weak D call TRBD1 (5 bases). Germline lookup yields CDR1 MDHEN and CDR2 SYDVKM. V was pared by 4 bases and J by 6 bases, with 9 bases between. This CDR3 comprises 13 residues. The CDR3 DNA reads TGTGCCAGCAGTTGGGGGGGGGATGAAAAACTGTTTTTT. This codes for CASSWGGDEKLFF. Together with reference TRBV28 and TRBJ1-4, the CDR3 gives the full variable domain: DVKVTQSSRYLVKRTGEKVFLECVQDMDHENMFWYRQDPGLGLRLIYFSYDVKMKEKGDIPEGYSVSREKKERFSLILESASTNQTSMYLCASSWGGDEKLFFGSGTQLSVL.

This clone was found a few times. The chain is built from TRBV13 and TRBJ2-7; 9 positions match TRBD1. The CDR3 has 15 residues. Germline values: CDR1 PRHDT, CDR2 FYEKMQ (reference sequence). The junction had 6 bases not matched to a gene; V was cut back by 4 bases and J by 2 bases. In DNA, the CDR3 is TGTGCCAGCAGCTCACAGGGGGCCCTTACCTACGAGCAGTACTTC. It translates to CASSSQGALTYEQYF.

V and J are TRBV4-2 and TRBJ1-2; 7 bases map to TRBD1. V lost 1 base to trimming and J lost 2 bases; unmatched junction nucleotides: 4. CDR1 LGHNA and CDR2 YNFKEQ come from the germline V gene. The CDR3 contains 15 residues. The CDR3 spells CASSQALQGNYGYTF. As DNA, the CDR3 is TGTGCCAGCAGCCAAGCTCTACAGGGGAACTATGGCTACACCTTC.

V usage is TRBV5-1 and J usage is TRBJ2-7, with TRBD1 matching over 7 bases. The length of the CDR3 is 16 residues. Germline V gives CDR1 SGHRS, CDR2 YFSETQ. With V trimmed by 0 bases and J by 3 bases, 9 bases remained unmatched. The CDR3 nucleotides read TGCGCCAGCAGCTTGGGCCCCACGAGACAGGGCTACGAGCAGTACTTC. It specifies CASSLGPTRQGYEQYF.

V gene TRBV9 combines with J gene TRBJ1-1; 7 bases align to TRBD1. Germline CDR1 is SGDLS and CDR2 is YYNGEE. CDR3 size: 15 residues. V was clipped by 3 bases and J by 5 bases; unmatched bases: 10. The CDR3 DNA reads TGTGCCAGCAGCGCCAGACAGGGCGCGAGGACTGAAGCTTTCTTT. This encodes CASSARQGARTEAFF.

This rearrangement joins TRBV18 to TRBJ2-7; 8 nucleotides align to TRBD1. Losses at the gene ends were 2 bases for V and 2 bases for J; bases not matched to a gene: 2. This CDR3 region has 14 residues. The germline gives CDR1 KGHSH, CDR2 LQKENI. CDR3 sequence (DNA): TGTGCCAGCTCACCAACAGGGGGGACCTACGAGCAGTACTTC. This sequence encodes CASSPTGGTYEQYF.

The CDR3 loop is CASSFDGTGGLGDTQYF. DNA for the CDR3: TGTGCCAGCAGCTTCGATGGAACAGGGGGTTTGGGAGATACGCAGTATTTT. The rearrangement links TRBV7-9 to TRBJ2-3, with 8 bases identical to TRBD1. CDR3 size: 17 residues. Germline V gene data show CDR1 as SEHNR and CDR2 as FQNEAQ (reference sequence). V trimming: 3 bases; J trimming: 5 bases; junction bases outside the gene matches: 13.

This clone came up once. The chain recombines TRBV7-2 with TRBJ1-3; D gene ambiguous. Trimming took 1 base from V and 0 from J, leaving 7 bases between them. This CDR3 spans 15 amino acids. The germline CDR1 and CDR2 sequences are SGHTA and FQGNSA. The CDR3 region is CASSLDGVSGNTIYF. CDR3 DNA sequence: TGTGCCAGCAGCTTAGACGGGGTCTCTGGAAACACCATATATTTT.

The CDR3 nucleotides are TGTGCCAGCAGTGCGCGGGACGCCAGCTCCTACGAGCAGTACTTC. Amino acid sequence: CASSARDASSYEQYF. The chain links TRBV6-1 to TRBJ2-7, with D possibly being TRBD2 (6 bases). This CDR3 is 15 amino acids long. Germline V CDR1 and CDR2: MNHNS, SASEGT. Trimming pared 4 bases from V and 0 bases from J, leaving 13 bases between.

The CDR3 is CASSSLPGTTNTEAFF. CDR3 sequence (DNA): TGCGCCAGCAGCTCCCTCCCCGGGACAACTAACACTGAAGCTTTCTTT. The J gene is TRBJ1-1, the V gene TRBV5-1, with D tentatively TRBD1 (6 bases). This CDR3 has 16 residues. The V end lost 3 bases, the J end lost 2 bases, and 17 bases lay between the germline ends. The germline gives CDR1 SGHRS, CDR2 YFSETQ. Supplemented by reference TRBV5-1 and TRBJ1-1, the full variable domain reads KAGVTQTPRYLIKTRGQQVTLSCSPISGHRSVSWYQQTPGQGLQFLFEYFSETQRNKGNFPGRFSGRQFSNSRSEMNVSTLELGDSALYLCASSSLPGTTNTEAFFGQGTRLTVV.

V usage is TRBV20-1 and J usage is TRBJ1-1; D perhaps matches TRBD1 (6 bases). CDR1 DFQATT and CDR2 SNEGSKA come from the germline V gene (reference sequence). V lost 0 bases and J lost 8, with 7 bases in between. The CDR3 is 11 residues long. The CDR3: CSARDTGEAFF. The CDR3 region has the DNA TGCAGTGCTAGAGATACAGGGGAAGCTTTCTTT.

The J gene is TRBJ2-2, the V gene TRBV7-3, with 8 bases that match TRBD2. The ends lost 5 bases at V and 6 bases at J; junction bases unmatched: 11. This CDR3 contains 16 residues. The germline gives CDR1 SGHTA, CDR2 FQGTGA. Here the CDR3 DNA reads TGTGCCAGCAGCACAAGCGGGAGTGCTTGGTCCGGGGAGCTGTTTTTT. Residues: CASSTSGSAWSGELFF.